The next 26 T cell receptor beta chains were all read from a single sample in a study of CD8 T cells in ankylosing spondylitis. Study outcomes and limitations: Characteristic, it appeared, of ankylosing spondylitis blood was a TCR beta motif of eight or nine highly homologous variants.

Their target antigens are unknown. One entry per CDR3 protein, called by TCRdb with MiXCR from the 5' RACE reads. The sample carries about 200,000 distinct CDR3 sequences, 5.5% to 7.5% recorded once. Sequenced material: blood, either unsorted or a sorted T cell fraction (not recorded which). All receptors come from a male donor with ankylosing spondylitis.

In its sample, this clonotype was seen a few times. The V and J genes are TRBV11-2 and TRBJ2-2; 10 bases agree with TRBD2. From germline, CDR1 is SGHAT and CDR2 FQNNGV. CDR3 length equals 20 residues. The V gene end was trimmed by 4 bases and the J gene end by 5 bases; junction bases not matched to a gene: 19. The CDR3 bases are TGTGCCAGCAGCTACTCCCGACTAGCGGGCCTAGAGGGGTTGACCGGGGAGCTGTTTTTT. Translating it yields CASSYSRLAGLEGLTGELFF.

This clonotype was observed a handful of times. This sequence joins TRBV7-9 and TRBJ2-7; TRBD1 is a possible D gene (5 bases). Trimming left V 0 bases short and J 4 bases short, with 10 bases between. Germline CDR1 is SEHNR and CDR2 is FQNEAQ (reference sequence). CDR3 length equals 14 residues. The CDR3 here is CASSLAGAHYEQYF. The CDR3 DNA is TGTGCCAGCAGCTTAGCTGGGGCTCATTACGAGCAGTACTTC.

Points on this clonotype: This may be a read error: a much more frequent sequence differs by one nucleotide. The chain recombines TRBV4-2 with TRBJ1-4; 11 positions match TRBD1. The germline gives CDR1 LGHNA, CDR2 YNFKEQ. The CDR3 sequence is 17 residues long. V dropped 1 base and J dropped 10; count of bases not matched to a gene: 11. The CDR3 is CASSQGGQGGEDVKLFF. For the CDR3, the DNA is TGTGCCAGCAGCCAAGGGGGACAGGGGGGAGAGGATGTAAAACTGTTTTTT.

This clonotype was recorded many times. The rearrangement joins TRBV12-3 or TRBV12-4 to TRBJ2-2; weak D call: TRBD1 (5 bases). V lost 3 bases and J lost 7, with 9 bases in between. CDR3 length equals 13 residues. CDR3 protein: CASSFQGNGELFF. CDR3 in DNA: TGTGCCAGCAGTTTTCAGGGCAACGGGGAGCTGTTTTTT.

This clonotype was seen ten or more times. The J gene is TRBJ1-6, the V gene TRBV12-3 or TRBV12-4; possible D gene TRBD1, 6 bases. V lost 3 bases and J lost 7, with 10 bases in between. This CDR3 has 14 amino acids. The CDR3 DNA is TGTGCCAGCAGTTTCGCCAGGGGCAATTCACCCCTCCACTTT. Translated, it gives CASSFARGNSPLHF.

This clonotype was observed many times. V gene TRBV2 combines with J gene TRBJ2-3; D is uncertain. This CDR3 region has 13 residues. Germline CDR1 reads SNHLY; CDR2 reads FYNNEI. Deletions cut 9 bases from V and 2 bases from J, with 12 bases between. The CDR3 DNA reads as TGTGCCAGAAGGGCCAGGATCACAGATACGCAGTATTTT. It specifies CARRARITDTQYF.

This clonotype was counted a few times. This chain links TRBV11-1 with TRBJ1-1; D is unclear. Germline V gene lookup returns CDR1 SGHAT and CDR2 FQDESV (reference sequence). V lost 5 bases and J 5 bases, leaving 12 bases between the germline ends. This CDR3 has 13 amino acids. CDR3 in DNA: TGTGCCAGCAGCCCAGAGCCGGGAACTGAAGCTTTCTTT. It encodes CASSPEPGTEAFF.

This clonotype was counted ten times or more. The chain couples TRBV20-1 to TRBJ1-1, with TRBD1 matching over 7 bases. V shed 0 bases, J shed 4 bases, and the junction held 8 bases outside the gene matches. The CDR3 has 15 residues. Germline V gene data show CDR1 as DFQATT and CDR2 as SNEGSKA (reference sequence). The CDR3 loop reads CSARDRDRIFTEAFF. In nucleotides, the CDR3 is TGCAGTGCTAGAGATCGGGACAGAATCTTCACTGAAGCTTTCTTT.

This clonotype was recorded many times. The CDR3 bases are TGTGCCAGCAGTCTAAGTGGAGGGTACGAGCAGTACTTC. Translating gives CASSLSGGYEQYF. This sequence joins TRBV27 and TRBJ2-7; weak D call: TRBD2 (6 bases). With 5 bases removed from V and 4 bases from J, the gap between germline ends came to 12 bases. Germline CDR1 is MNHEY and CDR2 is SMNVEV (reference sequence). This CDR3 spans 13 amino acids.

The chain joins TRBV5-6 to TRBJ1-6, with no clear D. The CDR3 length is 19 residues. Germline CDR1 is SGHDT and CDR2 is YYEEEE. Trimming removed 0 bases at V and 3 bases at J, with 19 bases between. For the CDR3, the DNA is TGTGCCAGCAGCTTGGCCCTGCCGGGAGAAGCCTTCTATAATTCACCCCTCCACTTT. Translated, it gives CASSLALPGEAFYNSPLHF.

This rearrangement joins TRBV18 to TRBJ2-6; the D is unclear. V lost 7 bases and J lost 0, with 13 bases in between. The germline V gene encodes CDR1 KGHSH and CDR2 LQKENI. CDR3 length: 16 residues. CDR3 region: CASFTAANSGANVLTF. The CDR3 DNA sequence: TGTGCCAGCTTCACGGCAGCGAACTCTGGGGCCAACGTCCTGACTTTC.

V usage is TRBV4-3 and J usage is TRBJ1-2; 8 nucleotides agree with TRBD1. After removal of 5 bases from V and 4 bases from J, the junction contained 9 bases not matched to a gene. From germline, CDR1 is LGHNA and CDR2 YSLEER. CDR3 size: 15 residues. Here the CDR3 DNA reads TGCGCCAGCAGCAGTGGGGGACAGGTGGGCTATGGCTACACCTTC. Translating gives CASSSGGQVGYGYTF.

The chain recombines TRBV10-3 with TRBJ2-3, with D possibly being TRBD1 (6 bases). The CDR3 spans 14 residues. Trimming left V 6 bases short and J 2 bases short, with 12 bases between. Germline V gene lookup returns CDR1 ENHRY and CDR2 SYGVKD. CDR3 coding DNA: TGTGCCATCAGGACAGGTCTTCTCACAGATACGCAGTATTTT. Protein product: CAIRTGLLTDTQYF.

This CDR3 is CASRTTSNEQFF. The CDR3 DNA is TGTGCCAGCAGGACTACTAGCAATGAGCAGTTCTTC. The chain has TRBV6-5 and TRBJ2-1; TRBD2 is a possible D gene (5 bases). The length of the CDR3 is 12 residues. Looked up from germline, CDR1 is MNHEY and CDR2 is SVGAGI. V was trimmed by 6 bases and J by 6 bases, leaving 9 bases between them.

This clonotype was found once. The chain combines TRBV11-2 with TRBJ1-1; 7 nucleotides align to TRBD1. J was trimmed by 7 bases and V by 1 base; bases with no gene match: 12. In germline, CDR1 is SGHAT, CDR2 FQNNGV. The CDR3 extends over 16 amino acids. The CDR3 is CASSLGRGSRDNEAFF. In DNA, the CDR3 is TGTGCCAGCAGCTTAGGCAGGGGGTCTAGGGACAATGAAGCTTTCTTT.

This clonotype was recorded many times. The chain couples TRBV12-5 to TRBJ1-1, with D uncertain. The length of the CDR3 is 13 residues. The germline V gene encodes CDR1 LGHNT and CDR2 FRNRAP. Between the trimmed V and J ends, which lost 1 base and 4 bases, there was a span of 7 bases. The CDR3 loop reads CASGLGRTTEAFF. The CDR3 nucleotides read TGTGCTAGTGGTTTGGGTCGTACCACTGAAGCTTTCTTT.

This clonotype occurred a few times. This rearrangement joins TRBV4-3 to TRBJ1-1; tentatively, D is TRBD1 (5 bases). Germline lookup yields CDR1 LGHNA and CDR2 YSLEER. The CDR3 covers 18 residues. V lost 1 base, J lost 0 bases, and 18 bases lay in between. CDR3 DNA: TGCGCCAGCAGCCAAGGGTTACCAGGGCCAGTATTGAACACTGAAGCTTTCTTT. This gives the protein CASSQGLPGPVLNTEAFF.

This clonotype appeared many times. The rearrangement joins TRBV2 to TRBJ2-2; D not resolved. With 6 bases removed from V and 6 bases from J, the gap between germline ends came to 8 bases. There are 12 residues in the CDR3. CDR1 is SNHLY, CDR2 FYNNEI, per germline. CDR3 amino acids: CASSPWPGELFF. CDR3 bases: TGTGCCAGCAGCCCCTGGCCCGGGGAGCTGTTTTTT.

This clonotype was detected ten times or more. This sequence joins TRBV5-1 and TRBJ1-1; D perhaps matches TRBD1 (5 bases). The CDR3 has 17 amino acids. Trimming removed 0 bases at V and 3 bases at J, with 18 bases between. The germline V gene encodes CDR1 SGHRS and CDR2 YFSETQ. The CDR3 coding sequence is TGCGCCAGCAGCTTGGTCCCCCCCCAGGGTTTGGACACTGAAGCTTTCTTT. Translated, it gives CASSLVPPQGLDTEAFF.

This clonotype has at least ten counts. CDR3 DNA sequence: TGTGCCAGCAGTTCCCTCGTGACTAGAAAGGGCAATGAGCAGTTCTTC. The encoded protein is CASSSLVTRKGNEQFF. This chain connects TRBV12-3 or TRBV12-4 to TRBJ2-1, with D perhaps TRBD2 (6 bases). V dropped 4 bases and J dropped 6 bases, with 19 bases sitting between them. The CDR3 sequence is 16 residues long.

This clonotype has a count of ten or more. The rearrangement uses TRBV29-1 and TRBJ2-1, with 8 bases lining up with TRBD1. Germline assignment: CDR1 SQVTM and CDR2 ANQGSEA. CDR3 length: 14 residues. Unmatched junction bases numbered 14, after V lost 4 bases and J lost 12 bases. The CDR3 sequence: CSVVIRRTQGGQFF. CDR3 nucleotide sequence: TGCAGCGTTGTTATTCGGCGAACACAGGGGGGGCAGTTCTTC.

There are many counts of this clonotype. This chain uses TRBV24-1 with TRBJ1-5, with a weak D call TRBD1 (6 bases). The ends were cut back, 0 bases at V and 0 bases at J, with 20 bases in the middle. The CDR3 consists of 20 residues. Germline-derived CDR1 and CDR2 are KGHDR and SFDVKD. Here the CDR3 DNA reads TGTGCCACCAGTGATTTGGCAATTCCGGACAGTCCACTTAGCAATCAGCCCCAGCATTTT. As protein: CATSDLAIPDSPLSNQPQHF.

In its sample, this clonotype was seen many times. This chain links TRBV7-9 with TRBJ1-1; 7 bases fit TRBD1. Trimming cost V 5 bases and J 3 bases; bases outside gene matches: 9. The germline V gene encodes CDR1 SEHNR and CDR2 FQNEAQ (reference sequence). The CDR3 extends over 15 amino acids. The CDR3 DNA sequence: TGTGCCAGCAGCCAGCCGGACAGGTCGGACACTGAAGCTTTCTTT. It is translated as CASSQPDRSDTEAFF.

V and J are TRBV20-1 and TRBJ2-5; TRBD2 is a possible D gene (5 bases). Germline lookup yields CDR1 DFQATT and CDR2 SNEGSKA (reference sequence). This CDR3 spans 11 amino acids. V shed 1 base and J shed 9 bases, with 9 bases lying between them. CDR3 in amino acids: CSARVLRAQYF. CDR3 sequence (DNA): TGCAGTGCTAGAGTACTGCGGGCCCAGTACTTC.

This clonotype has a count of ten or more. The CDR3 region is CASSYPTQGYTF. CDR3 in DNA: TGTGCCAGCAGTTACCCCACCCAGGGCTACACCTTC. The chain links TRBV28 to TRBJ1-2; D ambiguous. In germline, CDR1 is MDHEN, CDR2 SYDVKM. With 4 bases removed from V and 8 bases from J, the gap between germline ends came to 11 bases. The CDR3 runs 12 residues.

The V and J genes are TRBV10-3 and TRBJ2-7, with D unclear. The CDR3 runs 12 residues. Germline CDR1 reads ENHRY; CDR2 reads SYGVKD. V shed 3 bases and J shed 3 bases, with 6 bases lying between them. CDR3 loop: CAISDGGYEQYF. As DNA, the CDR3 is TGTGCCATCAGTGACGGCGGCTACGAGCAGTACTTC.